The TCR beta chain described here comes from a study of cytomegalovirus exposure and HLA in healthy donors. Overall study results and limits: Both high specificity and high sensitivity reportedly marked the classifier's diagnosis of cytomegalovirus status.

The germline V gene encodes CDR1 ENHRY and CDR2 SYGVKD. This CDR3 has 15 amino acids. 13 Jbeta primers and 60 Vbeta primers were used for the PCR. This table comes from immunoSEQ multiplex PCR, and its TCRdb copy is limited to in-frame clones, with some not included. This sample has under 200,000 clones, with roughly 80% found just once. Regarding this clone: Antigen specificity is unknown.

The chain has TRBV10-3 and TRBJ2-7; TRBD2 matches at 12 bases. The J call may not be correct, given that the DNA end is closer to TRBJ2-5. This receptor was taken from a man between 18 and 35 years old in good health and CMV-seropositive. Sequenced sample: PBMCs. CDR3 protein: CAIGGTSGFQETQYF. DNA for the CDR3: TGTGCCATCGGAGGGACTAGCGGGTTTCAAGAGACCCAGTACTTC.